Given below is one TCR beta chain in context. This specimen comes from a study of blood T cell repertoires in COVID-19. Study summary: Both acute and convalescent COVID-19 samples were obtained from the United States, Italy and Spain. T cells, B-cell-depleted T cells, or PBMCs supplied cDNA or gDNA.

The authors' processing: Amplification of reference gene primers was used by the study to estimate nucleated cell counts. Some clones are missing from TCRdb's copy, which holds only in-frame ones; the method was immunoSEQ multiplex PCR. The D gene and trimming were derived from the DNA, and the V and J assignments and clone size from that table. The sample gives around 50,000 clones, less than 95% of which show up once; 2.5% to 4% is in the top ten. Trimming cost V 6 bases and J 4 bases, with 10 bases left between them. Germline-derived CDR1 and CDR2 are ENHRY and SYGVKD. This CDR3 is 14 amino acids long.

Material for sequencing was peripheral blood. The chain joins TRBV10-3 to TRBJ1-6, with D perhaps TRBD1 (5 bases). The TCR was taken from a human donor in a cohort sampled during active COVID-19. For the CDR3, the DNA is TGTGCCATCAGGCCGGGGGAATATAATTCACCCCTCCACTTT. Its protein product is CAIRPGEYNSPLHF.